This is a list of T cell receptor beta chains from one sample in a study of Ad26.COV2.S vaccination and SARS-CoV-2 variants. Assay used: immunoSEQ multiplex PCR; TCRdb lists only in-frame clones, some missing. The profile shows under 550,000 clones, approximately 87% of them singletons. The input for sequencing was peripheral blood, taken in a trial of Ad26.COV2.S vaccine versus placebo. Receptors were obtained from a person between 18 and 65 years old who received the Ad26.COV2.S COVID-19 vaccine or a placebo. CDR3s include the opening cysteine and the closing phenylalanine or tryptophan. Each record gives: D gene, V gene, J gene, clone size, CDR3 DNA, CDR3 protein. The D gene is left open where the match is weak. A clone size is listed for some rows: how often the clone was seen (once, few, many), or a class if it is expanded.

NA	TRBV7-2	TRBJ2-2	NA	TGTGCCAGCAGCTTATTGGGGGGGCACACCGGGGAGCTGTTTTTT	CASSLLGGHTGELFF
TRBD2	TRBV5-8	TRBJ2-2	NA	TGTGCCAGCAGCTGGGGACTAGCGGGGGTGAACACCGGGGAGCTGTTTTTT	CASSWGLAGVNTGELFF
TRBD1	TRBV28	TRBJ2-2	NA	TGTGCTTCCGGCACAGGGGATACCGGGGAGCTGTTTTTT	CASGTGDTGELFF
TRBD1	TRBV10-2	TRBJ1-2	NA	TGCGCCAGCAGTGGACAGGGTAACTATGGCTACACCTTC	CASSGQGNYGYTF
NA	TRBV30	TRBJ2-1	NA	TGTGCCTGGGGACTAAGTTCTGGCAATGAGCAGTTCTTC	CAWGLSSGNEQFF
NA	TRBV10-3	TRBJ2-7	NA	TGTGCCATCAGTGGCGGACAGACCTACGAGCAGTACTTC	CAISGGQTYEQYF
TRBD1	TRBV3-1/TRBV3-2	TRBJ2-5	NA	TGTGCCAGCAGCTACCAGGGGGCGCGAGAGACCCAGTACTTC	CASSYQGARETQYF
NA	TRBV2	TRBJ1-3	NA	TGTGCCAGCAGGAAGGGACACTCTGACTCTGGAAACACCATATATTTT	CASRKGHSDSGNTIYF
NA	TRBV12-3/TRBV12-4	TRBJ2-2	NA	TGTGCCTCCACCGGGGAGCTGTTTTTT	CASTGELFF
NA	TRBV4-2	TRBJ2-7	few	TGTGCCAGCAGCCAAGATCCGGACGGGGGCTACGAGCAGTACTTC	CASSQDPDGGYEQYF
NA	TRBV19	TRBJ2-3	NA	TGTGCCAGTAGTATCTCCGGGGCTGTCCGGTATTTT	CASSISGAVRYF
TRBD1	TRBV23-1	TRBJ1-1	NA	TGCGCCAGCAGTTTTCGACAGGGGAATGGCACTGAAGCTTTCTTT	CASSFRQGNGTEAFF
TRBD2	TRBV3-1/TRBV3-2	TRBJ2-1	NA	TGTGCCAGCAGCCAACCAGGACTAGCGGGGCGAACCTACAATGAGCAGTTCTTC	CASSQPGLAGRTYNEQFF
TRBD1	TRBV7-6	TRBJ1-3	NA	TGTGCCAGCAGCCCAGGGGGGTTCTTTGGAAACACCATATATTTT	CASSPGGFFGNTIYF
NA	TRBV6-4	TRBJ2-5	once	TGTGCCAGCAGTGACTCAGGGGGGAAGACCCAGTACTTC	CASSDSGGKTQYF
NA	TRBV9	TRBJ1-6	NA	TGTGCCAGCAGCCCACAAGGACAGCCCTCCTATAATTCACCCCTCCACTTT	CASSPQGQPSYNSPLHF
NA	TRBV6-2/TRBV6-3	TRBJ2-1	once	TGTGCCAGCAGCCTACTAGGGCCCTCCTACAATGAGCAGTTCTTC	CASSLLGPSYNEQFF
NA	TRBV7-8	TRBJ2-3	NA	TGTGCCAGCAGCTCATCCCCACCGGACTCGTCAGATACGCAGTATTTT	CASSSSPPDSSDTQYF
NA	TRBV19	TRBJ1-1	NA	TGTGCCAGTAGTTGGAGGGTGAACACTGAAGCTTTCTTT	CASSWRVNTEAFF
TRBD2	TRBV2	TRBJ2-7	NA	TGTGCCAGCAGTGAAGTAGCTAGCGGGGGGCCGACCTACGAGCAGTACTTC	CASSEVASGGPTYEQYF
NA	TRBV6-5	TRBJ1-3	NA	TGTGCCAGCAGCCCCCGGACAGATGGAAACACCATATATTTT	CASSPRTDGNTIYF
NA	TRBV21-1	TRBJ1-2	NA	TGTGCCAGCACAAAGCGGGGGGTCCCCTATGGCTACACCTTC	CASTKRGVPYGYTF
NA	TRBV6-6	TRBJ1-2	NA	TGTGCCAGCAGTTACTCGAAGTGGGTGACAGTTGGCTACACCTTC	CASSYSKWVTVGYTF
TRBD1	TRBV7-2	TRBJ2-5	NA	TGTGCCAGCAGCTTGCGACAGGGTATCGGGGAGACCCAGTACTTC	CASSLRQGIGETQYF
NA	TRBV30	TRBJ1-6	few	TGTGCCTGGAGTGTCGGCGACGTGCGGTCACCCCTCCACTTT	CAWSVGDVRSPLHF
NA	TRBV19	TRBJ2-5	NA	TGTGCCAGCGGCTCTCCCGGGGTCCAAGAGACCCAGTACTTC	CASGSPGVQETQYF
NA	TRBV9	TRBJ1-1	NA	TGTGCCAGCAGCGTAGGAATTGGACAGAACACTGAAGCTTTCTTT	CASSVGIGQNTEAFF
NA	TRBV3-1/TRBV3-2	TRBJ1-2	NA	TGTGCCAGTAACGACACGGACTATGGCTACACCTTC	CASNDTDYGYTF
TRBD1	TRBV15	TRBJ1-1	once	TGTGCCACCAGCAAGGACAGGGCCACTGAAGCTTTCTTT	CATSKDRATEAFF
TRBD1	TRBV18	TRBJ2-5	NA	TGTGCCAGCTCACCAGTAGACAGGGAAGAGACCCAGTACTTC	CASSPVDREETQYF
NA	TRBV4-1	TRBJ1-6	NA	TGCGCCAGCAGCCTTGCAGGGTCCTATAATTCACCCCTCCACTTT	CASSLAGSYNSPLHF
NA	TRBV4-1	TRBJ2-7	NA	TGCGCCAGCAGCCAAGGGTACGGGCACTACGAGCAGTACTTC	CASSQGYGHYEQYF
NA	TRBV2	TRBJ2-1	NA	TGTGCCAGCAGTGCGACCCCAGCGGCACATGAGCAGTTCTTC	CASSATPAAHEQFF
TRBD2	TRBV7-2	TRBJ2-7	NA	TGTGCCAGCAGCTACTCTAGCGGGGGGAATTACGAGCAGTACTTC	CASSYSSGGNYEQYF
NA	TRBV28	TRBJ2-1	once	TGTGCCAGCAGTTTATACGGACAGCGCGTCAACAATGAGCAGTTCTTC	CASSLYGQRVNNEQFF
NA	TRBV3-1/TRBV3-2	TRBJ2-1	NA	TGTGCCAGCAGCCCAAGATCCTACAATGAGCAGTTCTTC	CASSPRSYNEQFF
TRBD1	TRBV5-6	TRBJ1-5	NA	TGTGCCAGCAGCTTGGGAGGGGGCGGTCAGCCCCAGCATTTT	CASSLGGGGQPQHF
NA	TRBV13	TRBJ1-1	NA	TGTGCCAGCAGCGCAACAGGGAGCGCTGAAGCTTTCTTT	CASSATGSAEAFF
NA	TRBV5-1	TRBJ2-7	NA	TGCGCCAGCAGCTTGGCCGGGTCTCAGACTCCCTACGAGCAGTACTTC	CASSLAGSQTPYEQYF
TRBD2	TRBV7-9	TRBJ2-7	NA	TGTGCCAGCAGCGCCGGGGGGGAGACAGCAGCCTACGAGCAGTACTTC	CASSAGGETAAYEQYF
NA	TRBV7-7	TRBJ2-5	once	TGTGCCAGCAGCCCCCTGGGGGGCGGGGAGACCCAGTACTTC	CASSPLGGGETQYF